This T cell receptor beta chain emerged from a study of T cell clones after liver transplantation (dated by TCRdb to about 2019). Background on the whole study: The samples were obtained from ITN030ST, a randomized trial that attempted immunosuppression withdrawal within 2 years after liver transplantation. Donor-reactive T cell clones were identified using TCRbeta sequencing after a pre-transplant mixed lymphocyte reaction and were then followed in post-transplant blood. As an antigen-independent comparator for the donor-reactive sequences, third party-reactive TCRbeta sequences from pre-transplant MLRs were identified as well. Of the eight recipients, a few were HCV-positive, while the remaining recipients had been transplanted for non-autoimmune, non-viral indications. The subjects received no induction therapy and were kept on standard immunosuppression until randomization at 12-24 months post-transplant. To count as tolerant, a recipient had to stay completely off immunosuppression for at least one year without liver enzymes climbing beyond twice the upper limit of normal. Blood samples were collected pre-transplant, pre-randomization before withdrawal, and post-randomization after either complete withdrawal or failed withdrawal. A cohort of 8 liver transplant recipients was studied, of whom 3 were classified as tolerant and 5 as non-tolerant. Study-wide conclusions, independent of this receptor: Because allograft tissue specimens were not available, migration of donor-reactive T cells into the graft, rather than deletion, may have occurred. The conclusions were considered preliminary, being limited by small, heterogeneous patient numbers and non-standardized post-transplant time points. Once repertoire turnover was taken into account, donor-reactive detection showed a significant reduction for CD4 in 7 of 8 subjects and for CD8 in 8 of 8. Low numbers of available donor cells limited the measurable donor-reactive repertoire in two subjects. Donor-reactive sequences decreased more than third party-reactive sequences, which suggests partial antigen-specific deletion that was not related to withdrawal success. Circulating donor-reactive CD4 TCRbeta sequences fell significantly post-transplant in 5 of 8 subjects, irrespective of tolerance or HCV status.

As for this clone: Its antigen target is currently unknown. Base qualities are not provided; no much larger clone lies one nucleotide away.

High-throughput TCRbeta CDR3 sequencing of frozen genomic DNA was performed by immunoSEQ, with PCR amplification, mapping, bias correction and internal controls included. The source study handled its data this way. Only productive rearrangements were retained, with each unique TCRbeta sequence defined by its CDR3 nucleotide sequence together with its V and J gene. For classification of a sequence as donor-reactive, at least 5-fold expansion in CFSE-low cells relative to unstimulated pre-transplant cells and a frequency of at least 0.01% were required. Per-subject minimum frequency thresholds, based on the lowest-template unstimulated sample, ensured at least 90% detection power. Jensen-Shannon divergence between the top 1000 TCRbeta sequences post- versus pre-transplant served as the measure of repertoire turnover. Two-sided Fisher's exact tests were used to test for changes in the detection of donor-reactive sequences. What TCRdb holds here is the immuneACCESS table cut down to in-frame rearrangements. Part of the clones is not present; checked against another copy, under half of the missing clones reflect an unresolved V gene, and the others are unexplained. V, J and clone size are taken as reported in that table, and D and trimming were inferred from the DNA itself. The table for this sample lists roughly 80,000 clones; 80% to 85% of them were counted only once. The ten top clones hold approximately 0.45% of the sample.

Unstimulated PBMCs, after thawing, were stained for CD3, CD4 and CD8 and then FACS-sorted into CD3+CD4+ and CD3+CD8+ populations. All 8 studied subjects were randomized to withdrawal of immunosuppression. The Qiagen DNeasy Blood and Tissue Kit was used for genomic DNA isolation. This receptor was obtained from a human patient who received a liver transplant. After a transplant, the donor of the graft may account for some T cells. The sequencing used CD4+ T cells from blood, collected almost 47 months after liver transplant.

The nucleotide sequence reads TGTGCCAGCAGTGATCCCGGGACCCCCCGGCGGGCTGGCTACACCTTC. This yields the protein CASSDPGTPRRAGYTF. Recombination connected TRBV25-1 to TRBJ1-2; possibly the D gene is TRBD1, per 5 matching bases. The CDR3 contains 16 residues, cysteine and phenylalanine counted. Only CDR3 DNA remains: 48 bases, in frame from the first base. CDR1 and CDR2 are drawn from the germline V gene: MGHDK, SYGVNS. The V and J ends are trimmed by 3 bases and 7 bases, leaving 21 bases between them.